The T cell receptor (beta chain) under discussion was sequenced for a study of shared clonotypes between healthy human individuals. Broader study findings: Only a few donors were included, so the genetic and exposure-history diversity represented was limited. Clonotype sharing across several donors was observed for 4% to 5.5% of naive CD4 clonotypes. Richness estimates generally favored naive over memory subsets.

With regard to this clone: What it recognizes is unknown.

The repertoire was sequenced with immunoSEQ multiplex PCR; TCRdb's copy has only in-frame clones and lacks some. The table includes more than 2 million clones, 90% to 96% detected once. The receptor's source is a man aged 18 to 29 in good health. The sample was naive CD4+ T cells sorted from blood. The subset was: CD45RA+ positively selected.

The CDR3 sequence is CASIPAGGLTDTQYF. In DNA, the CDR3 is TGTGCCAGTATTCCAGCGGGGGGTTTAACAGATACGCAGTATTTT. The chain employs TRBV19 and TRBJ2-3, with 9 positions matching TRBD2. The CDR3 length is 15 residues. Germline V gene sequence: CDR1 LNHDA, CDR2 SQIVND (reference sequence). The V gene end was trimmed by 7 bases and the J gene end by 3 bases; junction bases not matched to a gene: 8.